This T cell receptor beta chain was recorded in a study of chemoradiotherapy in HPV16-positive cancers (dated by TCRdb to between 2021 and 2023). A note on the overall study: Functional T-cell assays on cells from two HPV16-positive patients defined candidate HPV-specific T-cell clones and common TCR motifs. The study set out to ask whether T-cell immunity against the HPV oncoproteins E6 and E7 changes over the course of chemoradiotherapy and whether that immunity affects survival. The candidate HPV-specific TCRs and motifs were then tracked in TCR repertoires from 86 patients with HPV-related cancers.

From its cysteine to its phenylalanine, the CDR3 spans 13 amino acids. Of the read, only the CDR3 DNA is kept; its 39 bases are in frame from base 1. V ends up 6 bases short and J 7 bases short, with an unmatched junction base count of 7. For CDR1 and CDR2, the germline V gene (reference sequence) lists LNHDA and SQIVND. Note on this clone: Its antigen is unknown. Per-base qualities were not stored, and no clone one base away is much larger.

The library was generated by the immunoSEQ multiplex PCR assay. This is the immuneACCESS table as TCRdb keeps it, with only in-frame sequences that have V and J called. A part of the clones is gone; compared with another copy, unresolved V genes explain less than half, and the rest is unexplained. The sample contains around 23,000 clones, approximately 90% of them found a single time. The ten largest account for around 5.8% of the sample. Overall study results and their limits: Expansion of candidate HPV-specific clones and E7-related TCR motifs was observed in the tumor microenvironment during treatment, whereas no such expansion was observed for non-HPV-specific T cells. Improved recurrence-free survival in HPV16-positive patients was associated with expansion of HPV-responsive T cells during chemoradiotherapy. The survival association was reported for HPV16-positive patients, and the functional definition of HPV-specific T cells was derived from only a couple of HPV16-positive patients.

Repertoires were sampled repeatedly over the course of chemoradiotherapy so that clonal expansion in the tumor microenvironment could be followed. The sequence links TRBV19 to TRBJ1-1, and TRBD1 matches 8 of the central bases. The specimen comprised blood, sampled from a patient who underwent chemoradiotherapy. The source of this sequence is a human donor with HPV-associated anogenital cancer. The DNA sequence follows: TGTGCCAGTAGAAGGACAGGGACAGGTGAAGCTTTCTTT. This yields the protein CASRRTGTGEAFF.